Listed here are 23 T cell receptor beta chains from one sample, sequenced in a study of siplizumab effects on memory and regulatory T cells. Repertoires were generated with immunoSEQ multiplex PCR, while TCRdb's copy carries only in-frame clones and drops some. The top ten clones hold around 0.73% of a sample with approximately 100,000 clones, around 90% of them seen once. Sequences were obtained from Tregs sorted from blood. The receptors stem from a human donor in good health.

The chain is built from TRBV28 and TRBJ1-2, with 9 bases aligning to TRBD1. The CDR3 extends over 15 amino acids. CDR1 MDHEN and CDR2 SYDVKM come from the germline V gene. Trimming took 6 bases from V and 5 from J; bases not matched to a gene: 10. CDR3 coding DNA: TGTGCCAGCAGCATACCTACAGGGGGCGGGTATGGCTACACCTTC. Its translation is CASSIPTGGGYGYTF.

V usage is TRBV4-2 and J usage is TRBJ2-7; unclear D gene. Germline assignment: CDR1 LGHNA and CDR2 YNFKEQ. The V end was cut by 0 bases, the J end by 6 bases, with 21 bases between. The CDR3 contains 17 residues. The CDR3 DNA is TGTGCCAGCAGCCAAGATCTTAGCCTTTTGCCTGTCGGCGAGCAGTACTTC. The encoded protein is CASSQDLSLLPVGEQYF.

The chain links TRBV15 to TRBJ2-1, with D perhaps being TRBD1 or TRBD2 (5 bases each). Trimming removed 1 base at V and 6 bases at J, with 10 bases between. The germline CDR1 and CDR2 sequences are LNHNV and YYDKDF (reference sequence). The CDR3 has 14 amino acids. The CDR3 spells CATSRGGYSNEQFF. The CDR3, as DNA: TGTGCCACCAGCAGAGGGGGGTATTCCAATGAGCAGTTCTTC.

The rearrangement uses TRBV25-1 and TRBJ2-5, with D perhaps matching TRBD2 (5 bases). The germline gives CDR1 MGHDK, CDR2 SYGVNS. V dropped 1 base and J dropped 0 bases, with 9 bases sitting between them. The CDR3 sequence is 15 residues long. The CDR3 region has the DNA TGTGCCAGCAGTGAATTCGAGGGCCACCAAGAGACCCAGTACTTC. Translating it yields CASSEFEGHQETQYF.

The chain is built from TRBV10-2 and TRBJ1-2, with a weak D call TRBD1 (5 bases). With 6 bases removed from V and 4 bases from J, the gap between germline ends came to 21 bases. Germline V gene data show CDR1 as WSHSY and CDR2 as SAAADI. CDR3 length equals 16 residues. The CDR3 DNA sequence: TGCGCCAGCAGAGAACAACCGGGACGGAATCTCTATGGCTACACCTTC. Amino acids: CASREQPGRNLYGYTF.

V gene TRBV27 combines with J gene TRBJ2-5; 8 positions match TRBD2. CDR1 and CDR2 (germline): MNHEY, SMNVEV (reference sequence). CDR3 length: 15 amino acids. The ends lost 5 bases at V and 5 bases at J; junction bases unmatched: 10. The CDR3 DNA follows: TGTGCCAGCAGTCCCGGGGGACTAGGGGGGGAGACCCAGTACTTC. Its protein is CASSPGGLGGETQYF.

The chain employs TRBV29-1 and TRBJ1-1; TRBD1 matches 7 bases. The J segment lost 1 base and the V segment lost 6 bases, leaving 8 bases of the junction unmatched. CDR3 length: 14 amino acids. CDR1 and CDR2 from the germline V gene are SQVTM and ANQGSEA. Here the CDR3 reads CSVIPGTENTEAFF. The CDR3 DNA is TGCAGCGTGATACCCGGGACAGAGAACACTGAAGCTTTCTTT. Variable domain in full (rest from reference TRBV29-1 and TRBJ1-1): SAVISQKPSRDICQRGTSLTIQCQVDSQVTMMFWYRQQPGQSLTLIATANQGSEATYESGFVIDKFPISRPNLTFSTLTVSNMSPEDSSIYLCSVIPGTENTEAFFGQGTRLTVV.

This chain links TRBV7-9 with TRBJ2-7; 7 bases match TRBD2. The V and J ends lost 5 bases and 0 bases, in that order; junction bases with no gene match: 10. The CDR3 contains 16 residues. Germline V gene lookup returns CDR1 SEHNR and CDR2 FQNEAQ (reference sequence). The CDR3 DNA follows: TGTGCCAGCAGCCCTAGTGGACTAGGCCTCTCCTACGAGCAGTACTTC. Amino acid sequence: CASSPSGLGLSYEQYF.

The V call is TRBV5-6, the J call TRBJ1-3; 7 bases fit TRBD1. Germline V gene data show CDR1 as SGHDT and CDR2 as YYEEEE. The CDR3 has 13 residues. The junction had 7 bases not matched to a gene; V was cut back by 2 bases and J by 11 bases. The CDR3 is CASSLNRGAAIYF. The CDR3 DNA reads as TGTGCCAGCAGCTTAAACAGGGGAGCAGCCATATATTTT.

In DNA form, the CDR3 reads TGTGCCAGCAGTGAATTAGCGGGAGGGTGGGATGAGCAGTTCTTC. It codes for CASSELAGGWDEQFF. The V and J genes are TRBV2 and TRBJ2-1, with 11 bases identical to TRBD2. The CDR3 consists of 15 residues. J was trimmed by 8 bases and V by 2 bases; bases with no gene match: 5. Looked up from germline, CDR1 is SNHLY and CDR2 is FYNNEI. The full variable domain, rest sourced from reference TRBV2 and TRBJ2-1, is EPEVTQTPSHQVTQMGQEVILRCVPISNHLYFYWYRQILGQKVEFLVSFYNNEISEKSEIFDDQFSVERPDGSNFTLKIRSTKLEDSAMYFCASSELAGGWDEQFFGPGTRLTVL.

This chain links TRBV6-5 with TRBJ2-7; D may be TRBD1 (5 bases). The V gene's germline CDR1 is MNHEY and CDR2 SVGAGI. The CDR3 consists of 15 residues. With 0 bases removed from V and 5 bases from J, the gap between germline ends came to 14 bases. CDR3 region: CASSYSTARRNEQYF. CDR3 nucleotide sequence: TGTGCCAGCAGTTACTCGACAGCCCGTAGGAACGAGCAGTACTTC.

This clone was counted only a few times. The gene calls are TRBV7-9 and TRBJ2-5; 11 nucleotides match TRBD2. V shed 5 bases and J 0 bases; nucleotides not matched to a gene: 14. CDR1 and CDR2 from the germline V gene are SEHNR and FQNEAQ (reference sequence). CDR3 length: 19 residues. The DNA of the CDR3 is TGTGCCAGCAGCCCAGGGTTCACTAGCGGGAGCCGGTACCAAGAGACCCAGTACTTC. It yields the protein CASSPGFTSGSRYQETQYF.

The chain carries TRBV10-1 and TRBJ2-3; either TRBD1 or TRBD2 may fit D (5 bases each). V lost 7 bases, J lost 2 bases, and 13 bases lay in between. The CDR3 is made up of 14 amino acids. CDR1 is WNHNN, CDR2 SYGVQD, per germline (reference sequence). The CDR3 loop is CASTRDPATDTQYF. For the CDR3, the DNA is TGCGCCAGCACCCGGGACCCAGCCACAGATACGCAGTATTTT.

A word on this clone: Other nucleotide sequences from this sample produce the same CDR3. The chain joins TRBV2 to TRBJ2-3; the match to TRBD1 covers 11 bases. In germline, CDR1 is SNHLY, CDR2 FYNNEI. CDR3 length: 15 amino acids. V shed 6 bases, J shed 5 bases, and the junction held 7 bases outside the gene matches. The CDR3 loop is CASRAGQGVRDTQYF. CDR3 nucleotide sequence: TGTGCCAGCAGGGCGGGACAGGGGGTGAGAGATACGCAGTATTTT.

The sample holds one count of this clone. The J gene is TRBJ1-2, the V gene TRBV19, with a possible D match to TRBD1 (5 bases). The germline V gene has CDR1 LNHDA and CDR2 SQIVND (reference sequence). This CDR3 has 14 residues. Trimming took off 5 bases at V and 3 bases at J, with 13 bases between the two ends. The CDR3 is CASSYTGTYYGYTF. CDR3 DNA: TGTGCCAGTAGTTATACCGGGACTTACTATGGCTACACCTTC. The full variable domain, with the rest looked up from reference TRBV19 and TRBJ1-2, is DGGITQSPKYLFRKEGQNVTLSCEQNLNHDAMYWYRQDPGQGLRLIYYSQIVNDFQKGDIAEGYSVSREKKESFPLTVTSAQKNPTAFYLCASSYTGTYYGYTFGSGTRLTVV.

The J gene is TRBJ2-2, the V gene TRBV18; perhaps TRBD2 as D (7 bases). The CDR3 extends over 16 amino acids. V lost 1 base and J lost 7, with 16 bases in between. From germline, CDR1 is KGHSH and CDR2 LQKENI. The CDR3 DNA is TGTGCCAGCTCACCACTCCCCGGGGGGCGCATCGGGGAGCTGTTTTTT. It codes for CASSPLPGGRIGELFF. The full variable domain, its missing parts supplied by reference TRBV18 and TRBJ2-2, is NAGVMQNPRHLVRRRGQEARLRCSPMKGHSHVYWYRQLPEEGLKFMVYLQKENIIDESGMPKERFSAEFPKEGPSILRIQQVVRGDSAAYFCASSPLPGGRIGELFFGEGSRLTVL.

The rearrangement uses TRBV2 and TRBJ1-6; TRBD1 might be the D (5 bases). This CDR3 contains 13 residues. Trimming took 11 bases from V and 6 from J, leaving 14 bases between them. Germline V lookup: CDR1 SNHLY, CDR2 FYNNEI. The CDR3 loop is CAGAWGGNSPLHF. CDR3 nucleotides: TGTGCCGGCGCGTGGGGGGGTAATTCACCCCTCCACTTT.

V gene TRBV23-1 combines with J gene TRBJ1-3; D unresolved. TRBV23-1 is treated as an ORF (open reading frame) with a function not yet certain. The V end was cut by 4 bases, the J end by 4 bases, with 14 bases between. The CDR3 consists of 15 residues. The CDR3 region has the DNA TGCGCCAGCAGTCCGAACCCAGCTATAGGAAACACCATATATTTT. This codes for CASSPNPAIGNTIYF.

This chain connects TRBV30 to TRBJ1-1; D is perhaps TRBD1 (6 bases). The CDR3 is 18 residues long. V was cut by 3 bases and J by 1 base, with 24 bases left in between. Germline lookup yields CDR1 GTSNPN and CDR2 SVGIG (reference sequence). The CDR3 spells CAWRGKQGYVAENTEAFF. DNA for the CDR3: TGTGCCTGGAGGGGAAAACAGGGATACGTGGCCGAGAACACTGAAGCTTTCTTT.

The sample holds one count of this clone. The CDR3 loop is CASKRAGVHTGELFF. CDR3 in DNA: TGTGCCAGCAAACGCGCGGGAGTTCACACCGGGGAGCTGTTTTTT. The V gene is TRBV27, the J gene TRBJ2-2; TRBD2 matches 7 bases. Trimming took 7 bases from V and 3 from J; bases not matched to a gene: 8. CDR1 is MNHEY and CDR2 is SMNVEV in the germline V gene (reference sequence). This CDR3 is 15 amino acids long.

The chain is built from TRBV7-9 and TRBJ2-5, with D possibly matching TRBD2 (5 bases). V lost 4 bases, J lost 5 bases, and 17 bases lay in between. The CDR3 covers 15 residues. Germline-derived CDR1 and CDR2 are SEHNR and FQNEAQ (reference sequence). CDR3 DNA: TGTGCCAGCAGCTCGAACGTGGGAGTACGGGAGACCCAGTACTTC. It is translated as CASSSNVGVRETQYF.

This sequence joins TRBV15 and TRBJ2-1; 7 bases align to TRBD2. Germline loops: CDR1 LNHNV, CDR2 YYDKDF (reference sequence). The CDR3 runs 14 residues. V dropped 6 bases and J dropped 1; count of bases not matched to a gene: 3. CDR3 DNA: TGTGCCACCAGTCCGGGACTATCCTACAATGAGCAGTTCTTC. This gives the protein CATSPGLSYNEQFF.

The chain has TRBV30 and TRBJ1-2; D may be TRBD1 (6 bases). This CDR3 is 14 amino acids long. V gave up 2 bases and J gave up 10 bases, with 20 bases separating them. Germline CDR1 and CDR2: GTSNPN and SVGIG (reference sequence). CDR3 bases: TGTGCCTGGAGTAGGTACAGGGCTATTAGAGACTACACCTTC. Translation gives CAWSRYRAIRDYTF. Using reference TRBV30 and TRBJ1-2 for the parts outside the CDR3, the full variable domain is SQTIHQWPATLVQPVGSPLSLECTVEGTSNPNLYWYRQAAGRGLQLLFYSVGIGQISSEVPQNLSASRPQDRQFILSSKKLLLSDSGFYLCAWSRYRAIRDYTFGSGTRLTVV.